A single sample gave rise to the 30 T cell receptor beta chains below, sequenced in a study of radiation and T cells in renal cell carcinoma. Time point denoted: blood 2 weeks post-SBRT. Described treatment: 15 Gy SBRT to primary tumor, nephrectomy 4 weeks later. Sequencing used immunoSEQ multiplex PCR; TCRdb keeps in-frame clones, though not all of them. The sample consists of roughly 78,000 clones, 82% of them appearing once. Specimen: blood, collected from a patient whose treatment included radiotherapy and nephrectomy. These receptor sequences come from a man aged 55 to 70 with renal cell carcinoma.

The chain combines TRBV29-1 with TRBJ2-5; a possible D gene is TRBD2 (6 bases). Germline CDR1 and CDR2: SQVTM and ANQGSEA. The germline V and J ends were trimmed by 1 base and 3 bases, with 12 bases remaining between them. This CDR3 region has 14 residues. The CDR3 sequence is CSVEVGPGEETQYF. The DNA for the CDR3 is TGCAGCGTTGAAGTTGGACCGGGAGAAGAGACCCAGTACTTC.

The DNA of the CDR3 is TGTGCCAGCAGCTTATACAGGGGGTTCGGCACTGAAGCTTTCTTT. Its protein is CASSLYRGFGTEAFF. The chain links TRBV5-6 to TRBJ1-1, with 8 positions matching TRBD1. The ends lost 2 bases at V and 4 bases at J; junction bases unmatched: 7. The CDR3 has 15 amino acids. CDR1 and CDR2 from the germline V gene are SGHDT and YYEEEE. The entire variable domain, with the rest obtained from reference TRBV5-6 and TRBJ1-1, is as follows: DAGVTQSPTHLIKTRGQQVTLRCSPKSGHDTVSWYQQALGQGPQFIFQYYEEEERQRGNFPDRFSGHQFPNYSSELNVNALLLGDSALYLCASSLYRGFGTEAFFGQGTRLTVV.

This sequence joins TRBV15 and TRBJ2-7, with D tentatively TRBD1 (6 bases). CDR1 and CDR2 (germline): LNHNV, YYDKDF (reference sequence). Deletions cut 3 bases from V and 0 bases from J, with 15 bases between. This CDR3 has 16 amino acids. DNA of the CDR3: TGTGCCACCAGCAGCCTCCAGGGGACGAGCTCCTACGAGCAGTACTTC. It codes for CATSSLQGTSSYEQYF.

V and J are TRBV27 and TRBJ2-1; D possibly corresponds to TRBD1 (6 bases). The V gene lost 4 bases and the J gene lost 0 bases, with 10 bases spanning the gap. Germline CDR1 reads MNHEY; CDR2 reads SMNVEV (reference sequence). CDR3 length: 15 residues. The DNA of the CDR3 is TGTGCCAGCAGTTGGGGGCTGAGCTCCTACAATGAGCAGTTCTTC. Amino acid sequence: CASSWGLSSYNEQFF.

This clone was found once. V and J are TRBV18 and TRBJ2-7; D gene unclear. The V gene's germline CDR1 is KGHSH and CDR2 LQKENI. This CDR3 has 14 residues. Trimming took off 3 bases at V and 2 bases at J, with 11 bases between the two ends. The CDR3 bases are TGTGCCAGCTCACCGGGGATACTTACCTACGAGCAGTACTTC. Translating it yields CASSPGILTYEQYF.

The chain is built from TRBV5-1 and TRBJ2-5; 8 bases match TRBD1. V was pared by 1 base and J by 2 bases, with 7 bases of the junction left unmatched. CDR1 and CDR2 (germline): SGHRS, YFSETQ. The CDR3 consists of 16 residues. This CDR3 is CASSLRTGYLQETQYF. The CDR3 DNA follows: TGCGCCAGCAGCTTGCGGACAGGGTACCTGCAAGAGACCCAGTACTTC. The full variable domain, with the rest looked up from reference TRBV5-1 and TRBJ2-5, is KAGVTQTPRYLIKTRGQQVTLSCSPISGHRSVSWYQQTPGQGLQFLFEYFSETQRNKGNFPGRFSGRQFSNSRSEMNVSTLELGDSALYLCASSLRTGYLQETQYFGPGTRLLVL.

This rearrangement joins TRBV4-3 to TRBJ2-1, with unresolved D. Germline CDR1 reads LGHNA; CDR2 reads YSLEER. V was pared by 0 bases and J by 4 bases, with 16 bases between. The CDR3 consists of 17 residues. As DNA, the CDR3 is TGCGCCAGCAGCCAAGATATAACCGGATTAGGGTACAATGAGCAGTTCTTC. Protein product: CASSQDITGLGYNEQFF.

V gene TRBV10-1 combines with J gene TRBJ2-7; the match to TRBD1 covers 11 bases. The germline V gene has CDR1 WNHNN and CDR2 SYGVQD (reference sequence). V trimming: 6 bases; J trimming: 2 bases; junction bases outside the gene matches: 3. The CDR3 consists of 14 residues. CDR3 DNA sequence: TGCGCCAGCAGCGCGGGACAGGGGGCCTACGAGCAGTACTTC. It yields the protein CASSAGQGAYEQYF.

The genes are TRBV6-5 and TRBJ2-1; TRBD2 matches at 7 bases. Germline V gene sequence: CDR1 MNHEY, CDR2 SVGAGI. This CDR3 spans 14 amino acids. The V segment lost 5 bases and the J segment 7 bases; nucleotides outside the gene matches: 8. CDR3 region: CASSLGLEMNEQFF. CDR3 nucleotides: TGTGCCAGCAGTCTTGGACTAGAAATGAATGAGCAGTTCTTC.

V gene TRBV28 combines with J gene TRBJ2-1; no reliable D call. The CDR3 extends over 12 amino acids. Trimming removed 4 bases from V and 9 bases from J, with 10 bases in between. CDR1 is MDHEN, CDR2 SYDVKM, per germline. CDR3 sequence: CASSSAVIEQFF. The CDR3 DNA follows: TGTGCCAGCAGTTCTGCAGTCATTGAGCAGTTCTTC.

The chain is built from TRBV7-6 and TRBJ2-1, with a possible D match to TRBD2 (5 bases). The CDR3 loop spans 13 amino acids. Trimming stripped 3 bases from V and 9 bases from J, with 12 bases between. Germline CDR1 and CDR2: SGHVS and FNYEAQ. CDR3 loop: CASSLAAAGEQFF. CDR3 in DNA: TGTGCCAGCAGCTTGGCAGCCGCGGGTGAGCAGTTCTTC.

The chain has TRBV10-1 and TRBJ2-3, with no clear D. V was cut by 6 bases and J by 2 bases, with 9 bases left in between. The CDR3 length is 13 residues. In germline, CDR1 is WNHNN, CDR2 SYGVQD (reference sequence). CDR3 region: CASSPDLTDTQYF. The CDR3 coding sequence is TGCGCCAGCAGCCCCGATCTCACAGATACGCAGTATTTT.

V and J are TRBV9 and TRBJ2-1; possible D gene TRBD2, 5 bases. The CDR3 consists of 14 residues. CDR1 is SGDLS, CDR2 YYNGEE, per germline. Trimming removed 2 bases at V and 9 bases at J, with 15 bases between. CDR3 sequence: CASSVGLAGSEQFF. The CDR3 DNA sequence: TGTGCCAGCAGCGTGGGCCTAGCTGGAAGTGAGCAGTTCTTC.

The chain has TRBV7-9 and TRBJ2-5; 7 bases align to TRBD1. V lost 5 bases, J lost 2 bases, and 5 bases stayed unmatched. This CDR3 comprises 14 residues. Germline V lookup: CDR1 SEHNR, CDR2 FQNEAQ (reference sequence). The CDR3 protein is CASSTTGVQETQYF. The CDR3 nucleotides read TGTGCCAGCAGCACAACAGGGGTTCAAGAGACCCAGTACTTC.

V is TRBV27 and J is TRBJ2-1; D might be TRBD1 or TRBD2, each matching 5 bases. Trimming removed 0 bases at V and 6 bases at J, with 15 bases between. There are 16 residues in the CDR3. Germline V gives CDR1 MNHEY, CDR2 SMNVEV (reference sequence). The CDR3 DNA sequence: TGTGCCAGCAGTTTATCTTCAGGGACCCTGTTCAATGAGCAGTTCTTC. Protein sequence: CASSLSSGTLFNEQFF.

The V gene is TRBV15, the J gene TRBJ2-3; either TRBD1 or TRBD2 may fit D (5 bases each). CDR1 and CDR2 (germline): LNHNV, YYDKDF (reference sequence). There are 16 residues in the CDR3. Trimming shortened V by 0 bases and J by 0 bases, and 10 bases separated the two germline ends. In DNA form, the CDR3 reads TGTGCCACCAGCAGAGATCGAGGGGCTAGCACAGATACGCAGTATTTT. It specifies CATSRDRGASTDTQYF.

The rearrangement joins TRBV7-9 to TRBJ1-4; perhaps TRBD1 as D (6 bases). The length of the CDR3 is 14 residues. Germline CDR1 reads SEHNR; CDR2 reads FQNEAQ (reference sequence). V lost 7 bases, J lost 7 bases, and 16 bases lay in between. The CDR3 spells CASTPQGSGEKLFF. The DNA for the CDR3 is TGTGCCAGCACCCCACAGGGTTCAGGTGAAAAACTGTTTTTT.

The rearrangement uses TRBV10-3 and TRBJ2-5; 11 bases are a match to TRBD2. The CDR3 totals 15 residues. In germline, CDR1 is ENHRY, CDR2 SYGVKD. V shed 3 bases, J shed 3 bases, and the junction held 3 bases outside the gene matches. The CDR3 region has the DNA TGTGCCATCAGTGACCCGGGACTAGCGGAAGAGACCCAGTACTTC. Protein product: CAISDPGLAEETQYF.

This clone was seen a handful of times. CDR3 protein: CASTLQGPNTEAFF. The DNA of the CDR3 is TGCGCCAGCACATTGCAGGGCCCGAACACTGAAGCTTTCTTT. The gene calls are TRBV5-1 and TRBJ1-1, with a possible D match to TRBD1 (5 bases). The germline CDR1 and CDR2 sequences are SGHRS and YFSETQ. CDR3 length: 14 residues. Trimming took 6 bases from V and 1 from J, leaving 13 bases between them. The entire variable domain, with the rest obtained from reference TRBV5-1 and TRBJ1-1, is as follows: KAGVTQTPRYLIKTRGQQVTLSCSPISGHRSVSWYQQTPGQGLQFLFEYFSETQRNKGNFPGRFSGRQFSNSRSEMNVSTLELGDSALYLCASTLQGPNTEAFFGQGTRLTVV.

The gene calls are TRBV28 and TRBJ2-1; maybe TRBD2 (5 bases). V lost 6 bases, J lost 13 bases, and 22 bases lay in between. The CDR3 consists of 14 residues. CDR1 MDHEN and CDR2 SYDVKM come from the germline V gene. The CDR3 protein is CASRSRLTRGPQFF. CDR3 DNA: TGTGCCAGCAGGTCCCGACTGACTCGAGGGCCTCAGTTCTTC. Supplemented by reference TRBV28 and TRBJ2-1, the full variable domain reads DVKVTQSSRYLVKRTGEKVFLECVQDMDHENMFWYRQDPGLGLRLIYFSYDVKMKEKGDIPEGYSVSREKKERFSLILESASTNQTSMYLCASRSRLTRGPQFFGPGTRLTVL.

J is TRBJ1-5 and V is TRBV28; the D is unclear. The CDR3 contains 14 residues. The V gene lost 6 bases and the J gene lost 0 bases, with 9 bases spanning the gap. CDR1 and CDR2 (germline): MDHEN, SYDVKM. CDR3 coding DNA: TGTGCCAGCAGAAGACATTCTAGCAATCAGCCCCAGCATTTT. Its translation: CASRRHSSNQPQHF.

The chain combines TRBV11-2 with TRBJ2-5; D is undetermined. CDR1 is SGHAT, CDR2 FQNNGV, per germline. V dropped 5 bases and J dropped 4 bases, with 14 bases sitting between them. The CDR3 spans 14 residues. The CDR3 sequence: CASSAIAGGETQYF. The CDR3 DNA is TGTGCCAGCAGCGCGATAGCAGGCGGAGAGACCCAGTACTTC.

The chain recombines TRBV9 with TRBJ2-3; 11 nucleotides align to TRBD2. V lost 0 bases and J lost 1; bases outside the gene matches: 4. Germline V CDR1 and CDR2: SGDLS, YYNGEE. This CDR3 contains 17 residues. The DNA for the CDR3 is TGTGCCAGCAGCGTAGAGACTAGCGGGACTGGCACAGATACGCAGTATTTT. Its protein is CASSVETSGTGTDTQYF.

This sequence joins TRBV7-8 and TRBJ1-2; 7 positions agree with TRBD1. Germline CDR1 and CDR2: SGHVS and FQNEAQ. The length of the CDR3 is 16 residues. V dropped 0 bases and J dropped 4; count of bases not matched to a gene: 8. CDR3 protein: CASSLARAGGLYGYTF. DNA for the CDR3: TGTGCCAGCAGCTTAGCACGGGCAGGGGGTCTCTATGGCTACACCTTC.

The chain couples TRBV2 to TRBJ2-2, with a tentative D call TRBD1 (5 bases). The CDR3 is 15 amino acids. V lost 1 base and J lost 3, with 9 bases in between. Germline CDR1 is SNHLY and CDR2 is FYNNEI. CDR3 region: CASSEDGADTGELFF. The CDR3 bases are TGTGCCAGCAGTGAAGATGGGGCCGACACCGGGGAGCTGTTTTTT.

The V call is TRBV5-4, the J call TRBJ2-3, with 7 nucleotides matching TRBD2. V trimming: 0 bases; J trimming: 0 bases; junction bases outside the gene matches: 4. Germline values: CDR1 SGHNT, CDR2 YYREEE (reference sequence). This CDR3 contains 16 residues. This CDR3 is CASSLGLATSTDTQYF. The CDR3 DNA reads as TGTGCCAGCAGCTTGGGACTAGCTACTAGCACAGATACGCAGTATTTT.

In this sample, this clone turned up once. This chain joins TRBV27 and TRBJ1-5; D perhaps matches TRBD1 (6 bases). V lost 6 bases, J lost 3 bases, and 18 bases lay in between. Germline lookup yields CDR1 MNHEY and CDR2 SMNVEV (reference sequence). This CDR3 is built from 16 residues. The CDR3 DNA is TGTGCCAGCAGAAGAGCGACCCAGGGGTTCAATCAGCCCCAGCATTTT. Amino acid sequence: CASRRATQGFNQPQHF.

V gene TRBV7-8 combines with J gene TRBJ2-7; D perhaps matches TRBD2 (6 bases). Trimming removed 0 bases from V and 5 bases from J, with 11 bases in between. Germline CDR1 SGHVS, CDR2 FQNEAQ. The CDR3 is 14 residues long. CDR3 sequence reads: CASSLATWGDEQYF. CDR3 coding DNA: TGTGCCAGCAGCTTAGCGACCTGGGGGGACGAGCAGTACTTC.

CDR3: CSASGRTEAFF. As DNA, the CDR3 is TGCAGTGCTAGTGGCCGCACTGAAGCTTTCTTT. This chain links TRBV20-1 with TRBJ1-1; no clear D gene. The CDR3 consists of 11 residues. With 3 bases removed from V and 4 bases from J, the gap between germline ends came to 6 bases. Germline CDR1 is DFQATT and CDR2 is SNEGSKA (reference sequence).

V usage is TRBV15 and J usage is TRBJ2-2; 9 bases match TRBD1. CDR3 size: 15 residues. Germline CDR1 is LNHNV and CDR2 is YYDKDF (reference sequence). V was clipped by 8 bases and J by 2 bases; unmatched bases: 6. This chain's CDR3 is CATSRDRANTGELFF. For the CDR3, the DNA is TGTGCCACCTCCCGGGACAGGGCTAACACCGGGGAGCTGTTTTTT.